The 21 T cell receptor beta chains in this list originate from one sample, sequenced in a study of T-cell reconstitution after alpha-beta-depleted transplantation in children. Preparing the TCRbeta library involved the use of unique molecular identifiers. TCRdb re-called the PCR reads through MiXCR, storing one row per CDR3 protein. The sample lists 600,000 to 700,000 distinct CDR3 sequences, around a sixth occurring once. The sequences come from PBMCs from the stem cell graft donor, collected from the stem cell graft. The receptors were gathered from a human donor who donated a stem cell graft to a child with acute myeloid leukemia.

J is TRBJ1-6 and V is TRBV5-1; D unresolved. The germline V gene encodes CDR1 SGHRS and CDR2 YFSETQ. V was cut by 0 bases and J by 7 bases, with 11 bases left in between. The CDR3 is made up of 15 amino acids. This CDR3 reads CASSLAGRKNSPLHF. The CDR3 nucleotides are TGCGCCAGCAGCTTGGCCGGACGGAAGAATTCACCCCTCCACTTT. The variable domain in full, completed from reference TRBV5-1 and TRBJ1-6, reads KAGVTQTPRYLIKTRGQQVTLSCSPISGHRSVSWYQQTPGQGLQFLFEYFSETQRNKGNFPGRFSGRQFSNSRSEMNVSTLELGDSALYLCASSLAGRKNSPLHFGNGTRLTVT.

The chain joins TRBV20-1 to TRBJ2-7; TRBD2 aligns across 9 bases. Per the germline V gene, CDR1 is DFQATT and CDR2 is SNEGSKA (reference sequence). V lost 2 bases to trimming and J lost 3 bases; unmatched junction nucleotides: 8. The CDR3 runs 15 residues. CDR3 in amino acids: CSARKPGLAFYEQYV. The CDR3 DNA reads TGCAGTGCTAGAAAACCGGGACTAGCTTTCTACGAGCAGTACGTC.

This clonotype was observed many times. The rearrangement joins TRBV27 to TRBJ1-2; 7 bases line up with TRBD1. V shed 6 bases and J 4 bases; nucleotides not matched to a gene: 8. The CDR3 is 14 residues long. The V gene's germline CDR1 is MNHEY and CDR2 SMNVEV (reference sequence). The CDR3 spells CASRRTGATYGYTF. CDR3 bases: TGTGCCAGCAGGAGGACAGGTGCTACCTATGGCTACACCTTC.

This clonotype was counted ten times or more. V is TRBV12-3 or TRBV12-4 and J is TRBJ1-1; no firm D call. The V end was cut by 2 bases, the J end by 8 bases, with 6 bases between. CDR3 length: 11 amino acids. The CDR3 DNA follows: TGTGCCAGCAGTTTAAGGCGCGAAGCTTTCTTT. Amino acids: CASSLRREAFF.

The table lists this clonotype with many counts. The chain uses TRBV29-1 and TRBJ2-1, with unresolved D. V dropped 3 bases and J dropped 2 bases, with 14 bases sitting between them. Germline V CDR1 and CDR2: SQVTM, ANQGSEA. This CDR3 comprises 15 residues. CDR3 residues: CSVEVAISAYNEQFF. In DNA form, the CDR3 reads TGCAGCGTTGAGGTCGCCATCTCTGCCTACAATGAGCAGTTCTTC.

In its sample, this clonotype was seen many times. The rearrangement joins TRBV7-2 to TRBJ2-3; D gene ambiguous. Germline CDR1 SGHTA, CDR2 FQGNSA. Trimming removed 5 bases at V and 6 bases at J, with 12 bases between. This CDR3 is 13 amino acids long. The CDR3 loop is CASSPTRKDTQYF. The CDR3 DNA follows: TGTGCCAGCAGCCCTACTCGTAAGGATACGCAGTATTTT.

At least ten counts were recorded for this clonotype. The chain employs TRBV20-1 and TRBJ2-3, with 11 bases lining up with TRBD2. The V gene end was trimmed by 4 bases and the J gene end by 4 bases; junction bases not matched to a gene: 4. The CDR3 loop spans 14 amino acids. Germline values: CDR1 DFQATT, CDR2 SNEGSKA (reference sequence). The CDR3 nucleotides are TGCAGTGCTACTCTAGCGGGGGGACCAGATACGCAGTATTTT. Protein product: CSATLAGGPDTQYF.

This clonotype has a handful of counts. This chain uses TRBV28 with TRBJ2-4; D unresolved. CDR1 and CDR2 from the germline V gene are MDHEN and SYDVKM. V lost 6 bases and J lost 3, with 6 bases in between. This CDR3 spans 12 amino acids. This CDR3 is CASSLLKNIQYF. As DNA, the CDR3 is TGTGCCAGCAGCCTCCTCAAAAACATTCAGTACTTC.

This clonotype was seen many times. At one end the junction does not follow the germline gene, possibly because of a read error. V gene TRBV20-1 combines with J gene TRBJ2-1; weak D call: TRBD1 (6 bases). The CDR3 contains 9 residues. Germline V gene data show CDR1 as DFQATT and CDR2 as SNEGSKA (reference sequence). The CDR3 loop reads CIQGKAQFF. DNA for the CDR3: TGTATTCAGGGGAAGGCGCAGTTCTTC.

This clonotype was seen many times. The chain uses TRBV5-1 and TRBJ1-6; D may be TRBD1 (5 bases). Looked up from germline, CDR1 is SGHRS and CDR2 is YFSETQ. Trimming took off 4 bases at V and 10 bases at J, with 12 bases between the two ends. The CDR3 runs 13 residues. CDR3 DNA sequence: TGCGCCAGCAGCCCGGATAACAGGTCACCCCTCCACTTT. Protein product: CASSPDNRSPLHF.

At least ten counts were recorded for this clonotype. The chain has TRBV20-1 and TRBJ1-1, with 9 nucleotides matching TRBD1. The V gene's germline CDR1 is DFQATT and CDR2 SNEGSKA (reference sequence). CDR3 size: 15 residues. V lost 4 bases, J lost 0 bases, and 6 bases stayed unmatched. The chain's CDR3 is CSATGTGPMNTEAFF. The CDR3 bases are TGCAGTGCTACGGGGACAGGGCCAATGAACACTGAAGCTTTCTTT.

This clonotype has a handful of counts. V is TRBV5-6 and J is TRBJ2-1; 13 bases agree with TRBD2. V lost 4 bases and J lost 5; bases outside the gene matches: 9. The germline V gene encodes CDR1 SGHDT and CDR2 YYEEEE. The CDR3 covers 17 residues. CDR3 sequence (DNA): TGTGCCAGCAGCCCGACTAGCGGGGGGCCTCAAGACAATGAGCAGTTCTTC. It codes for CASSPTSGGPQDNEQFF. Looking up the rest from reference TRBV5-6 and TRBJ2-1 gives the full variable domain: DAGVTQSPTHLIKTRGQQVTLRCSPKSGHDTVSWYQQALGQGPQFIFQYYEEEERQRGNFPDRFSGHQFPNYSSELNVNALLLGDSALYLCASSPTSGGPQDNEQFFGPGTRLTVL.

This clonotype has at least ten counts. The genes are TRBV7-2 and TRBJ2-1; D not certain. This CDR3 contains 13 residues. With 1 base removed from V and 3 bases from J, the gap between germline ends came to 4 bases. Germline CDR1 SGHTA, CDR2 FQGNSA. The CDR3 region has the DNA TGTGCCAGCAGCTTAGGGATCTACAATGAGCAGTTCTTC. This sequence encodes CASSLGIYNEQFF.

This clonotype was counted between two and nine times. Just one base apart from a much larger clone, this may be a read error. This chain joins TRBV9 and TRBJ1-1, with D tentatively TRBD1 (5 bases). CDR1 SGDLS and CDR2 YYNGEE come from the germline V gene. The CDR3 runs to 13 residues. The ends were cut back, 1 base at V and 1 base at J, with 5 bases in the middle. The CDR3 DNA sequence: TGTGCCAGCAGCGTACAGGGGAACACTGAAGCTTTCTTT. As protein: CASSVQGNTEAFF. Filled out from reference TRBV9 and TRBJ1-1, the complete variable domain reads DSGVTQTPKHLITATGQRVTLRCSPRSGDLSVYWYQQSLDQGLQFLIQYYNGEERAKGNILERFSAQQFPDLHSELNLSSLELGDSALYFCASSVQGNTEAFFGQGTRLTVV.

With respect to this clonotype: It is unclear where the CDR3 begins or ends on the DNA, so no DNA is shown, and the CDR3 is as TCRdb lists it. V and J are TRBV12-2 and TRBJ1-4. TRBV12-2 is designated a pseudogene. 10 amino acids form the CDR3, both terminal residues included. The CDR3 protein is CAYRCEQGFF.

This clonotype was recorded many times. The V call is TRBV12-3 or TRBV12-4, the J call TRBJ1-2; D gene ambiguous. Trimming stripped 7 bases from V and 4 bases from J, with 10 bases between. This CDR3 has 12 amino acids. CDR3 loop: CASTAEGYGYTF. The CDR3 DNA follows: TGTGCCAGCACCGCGGAGGGCTATGGCTACACCTTC.

The V call is TRBV7-2, the J call TRBJ2-5; D uncertain. CDR1 and CDR2 (germline): SGHTA, FQGNSA. Trimming took off 6 bases at V and 5 bases at J, with 16 bases between the two ends. The CDR3 spans 14 residues. CDR3 sequence: CASSSPGFVETQYF. For the CDR3, the DNA is TGTGCCAGCAGTTCTCCCGGGTTTGTGGAGACCCAGTACTTC. The full variable domain, completed using reference TRBV7-2 and TRBJ2-5, is GAGVSQSPSNKVTEKGKDVELRCDPISGHTALYWYRQSLGQGLEFLIYFQGNSAPDKSGLPSDRFSAERTGGSVSTLTIQRTQQEDSAVYLCASSSPGFVETQYFGPGTRLLVL.

This sequence joins TRBV7-2 and TRBJ1-2; D gene unclear. V dropped 4 bases and J dropped 1 base, with 16 bases sitting between them. The CDR3 is 16 amino acids. Germline CDR1 and CDR2: SGHTA and FQGNSA. The CDR3 nucleotides are TGTGCCAGCAGCTCCACCTCCGGGCTGAATAACTATGGCTACACCTTC. Its translation is CASSSTSGLNNYGYTF.

The chain employs TRBV5-1 and TRBJ2-5; D might be TRBD1 (6 bases). Germline V gene lookup returns CDR1 SGHRS and CDR2 YFSETQ. V was shortened by 1 base and J by 1 base, with 11 bases between the two germline ends. This CDR3 is built from 15 residues. CDR3 residues: CASSLLGAAQETQYF. The CDR3, as DNA: TGCGCCAGCAGCTTGTTGGGGGCAGCCCAAGAGACCCAGTACTTC.

In this sample, this clonotype turned up a few times. V and J are TRBV10-1 and TRBJ1-1, with D tentatively TRBD1 (6 bases). Trimming removed 9 bases from V and 0 bases from J, with 14 bases in between. This CDR3 region has 14 residues. From germline, CDR1 is WNHNN and CDR2 SYGVQD (reference sequence). The CDR3 sequence is CASKAGQMNTEAFF. The DNA of the CDR3 is TGCGCCAGTAAAGCTGGACAGATGAACACTGAAGCTTTCTTT.

This clonotype was seen repeatedly, ten times or more. The chain carries TRBV29-1 and TRBJ2-3, with 11 bases matching TRBD1. In germline, CDR1 is SQVTM, CDR2 ANQGSEA. J gave up 4 bases and V 4 bases, and 4 bases lay outside the gene matches. The CDR3 covers 14 residues. CDR3 sequence: CSVGGQGASDTQYF. CDR3 nucleotides: TGCAGCGTTGGAGGACAGGGGGCGTCAGATACGCAGTATTTT.